This entry lists 18 T cell receptor beta chains sequenced from one sample in a study of blood T cell repertoires in COVID-19 (dated by TCRdb to 2020 to 2021). Libraries were constructed by the immunoSEQ multiplex PCR assay. The table was pulled from immuneACCESS by TCRdb, which kept in-frame rearrangements only. Such tables lose some clones; where checked, under half of the loss comes from unresolved V genes, and the rest has no known cause. The sample table lists 140,000 to 150,000 clones, approximately 90% of them with a count of one. Of the sample, approximately 1.2% is held by the ten largest clones. The sequencing sample was made of PBMCs or T cells enriched from blood (not recorded which). The receptors come from a woman aged 30 to 39 with acute COVID-19.

The chain links TRBV5-1 to TRBJ2-3, with 8 bases matching TRBD2. Germline V lookup: CDR1 SGHRS, CDR2 YFSETQ. The CDR3 covers 16 residues. Unmatched junction bases numbered 7, after V lost 2 bases and J lost 2 bases. The chain's CDR3 is CASSLGSGSLTDTQYF. CDR3 DNA: TGCGCCAGCAGCTTAGGAAGCGGGAGTCTCACAGATACGCAGTATTTT.

The gene calls are TRBV4-2 and TRBJ2-5; D remains ambiguous. Germline V gene data show CDR1 as LGHNA and CDR2 as YNFKEQ. V lost 0 bases and J lost 6, with 8 bases in between. The length of the CDR3 is 13 residues. CDR3: CASSQDALQTQYF. CDR3 DNA sequence: TGTGCCAGCAGCCAAGATGCGTTGCAGACCCAGTACTTC.

This chain links TRBV10-3 with TRBJ2-7; 9 bases are a match to TRBD1. Germline V gene data show CDR1 as ENHRY and CDR2 as SYGVKD. CDR3 size: 16 residues. After removal of 3 bases from V and 1 base from J, the junction contained 7 bases not matched to a gene. CDR3 residues: CAISDPMGTGSYEQYF. The CDR3 DNA sequence: TGTGCCATCAGTGACCCCATGGGGACAGGGTCCTACGAGCAGTACTTC.

This chain joins TRBV18 and TRBJ2-2; TRBD1 is a possible D gene (6 bases). V was trimmed by 3 bases and J by 1 base, leaving 9 bases between them. The length of the CDR3 is 15 residues. Germline V lookup: CDR1 KGHSH, CDR2 LQKENI. The CDR3 here is CASSPETGNTGELFF. CDR3 DNA: TGTGCCAGCTCACCTGAGACAGGGAACACCGGGGAGCTGTTTTTT. The variable domain in full, completed from reference TRBV18 and TRBJ2-2, reads NAGVMQNPRHLVRRRGQEARLRCSPMKGHSHVYWYRQLPEEGLKFMVYLQKENIIDESGMPKERFSAEFPKEGPSILRIQQVVRGDSAAYFCASSPETGNTGELFFGEGSRLTVL.

The rearrangement uses TRBV28 and TRBJ1-2; D gene unclear. Trimming took off 5 bases at V and 3 bases at J, with 7 bases between the two ends. Germline CDR1 MDHEN, CDR2 SYDVKM. This CDR3 region has 12 residues. The CDR3 DNA is TGTGCCAGCAGTCCGTCAGACTATGGCTACACCTTC. This encodes CASSPSDYGYTF.

This chain uses TRBV7-9 with TRBJ2-7, with D tentatively TRBD1 (5 bases). The CDR3 contains 12 residues. In germline, CDR1 is SEHNR, CDR2 FQNEAQ (reference sequence). V was cut by 2 bases and J by 5 bases, with 7 bases left in between. The CDR3 sequence: CASSLMGHEQYF. In DNA form, the CDR3 reads TGTGCCAGCAGCTTAATGGGGCACGAGCAGTACTTC.

The chain links TRBV4-2 to TRBJ2-1; 8 bases align to TRBD2. V gave up 4 bases and J gave up 4 bases; unmatched junction bases: 6. Germline V gives CDR1 LGHNA, CDR2 YNFKEQ. CDR3 length: 15 amino acids. CDR3 sequence: CASSPLAGKYNEQFF. The CDR3 nucleotides read TGTGCCAGCAGCCCCTTAGCGGGAAAGTACAATGAGCAGTTCTTC.

The rearrangement links TRBV28 to TRBJ1-4, with 10 bases that match TRBD1. Germline V lookup: CDR1 MDHEN, CDR2 SYDVKM. J lost 8 bases, V lost 2 bases, and 5 bases had no gene match. There are 15 residues in the CDR3. In nucleotides, the CDR3 is TGTGCCAGCAGTTTAGCCGGGACAGGGGCCGAAAAACTGTTTTTT. Its protein is CASSLAGTGAEKLFF.

The chain employs TRBV11-2 and TRBJ2-7, with D uncertain. CDR1 and CDR2 from the germline V gene are SGHAT and FQNNGV. The CDR3 loop spans 13 amino acids. The germline V and J ends were trimmed by 0 bases and 9 bases, with 12 bases remaining between them. CDR3 residues: CASSLEPRFRQYF. The CDR3 nucleotides read TGTGCCAGCAGCTTAGAACCGCGTTTTAGGCAGTACTTC.

The chain has TRBV28 and TRBJ1-2; D possibly corresponds to TRBD1 (5 bases). Trimming shortened V by 2 bases and J by 5 bases, and 12 bases separated the two germline ends. CDR3 size: 14 residues. Germline CDR1 and CDR2: MDHEN and SYDVKM. In DNA, the CDR3 is TGTGCCAGCAGTTTAATCAGGGAATTATATGGCTACACCTTC. Its protein is CASSLIRELYGYTF.

The rearrangement joins TRBV5-1 to TRBJ2-3; 9 bases are shared with TRBD2. V lost 2 bases and J lost 8; bases outside the gene matches: 12. CDR3 length equals 16 residues. Per germline, CDR1 SGHRS and CDR2 YFSETQ. The CDR3 DNA is TGCGCCAGCAGCTTTGGTGCGGGAGGGCCGAGACTTACGCAGTATTTT. It translates to CASSFGAGGPRLTQYF.

This rearrangement joins TRBV2 to TRBJ1-2, with 9 bases lining up with TRBD1. The CDR3 covers 19 residues. Germline V gene sequence: CDR1 SNHLY, CDR2 FYNNEI. V lost 2 bases to trimming and J lost 2 bases; unmatched junction nucleotides: 15. The CDR3 region is CASSEPGTGTLMRNYGYTF. In nucleotides, the CDR3 is TGTGCCAGCAGTGAACCGGGGACAGGGACTCTAATGCGCAACTATGGCTACACCTTC.

This chain connects TRBV11-2 to TRBJ1-6; 9 positions agree with TRBD1. Trimming cost V 1 base and J 8 bases; bases outside gene matches: 3. There are 15 residues in the CDR3. The germline V gene encodes CDR1 SGHAT and CDR2 FQNNGV. CDR3 bases: TGTGCCAGCAGCTTAGTCGGGACAGGGTATTCACCCCTCCACTTT. It specifies CASSLVGTGYSPLHF.

The gene calls are TRBV30 and TRBJ1-3, with TRBD1 matching 7 bases. The V gene end was trimmed by 0 bases and the J gene end by 2 bases; junction bases not matched to a gene: 13. This CDR3 is built from 18 residues. Germline-derived CDR1 and CDR2 are GTSNPN and SVGIG (reference sequence). CDR3 region: CAWSVRGTAYGPGNTIYF. Here the CDR3 DNA reads TGTGCCTGGAGTGTACGAGGGACAGCCTATGGACCTGGAAACACCATATATTTT.

The chain carries TRBV5-1 and TRBJ1-3; 9 bases map to TRBD1. Losses at the gene ends were 0 bases for V and 4 bases for J; bases not matched to a gene: 5. Germline V gene sequence: CDR1 SGHRS, CDR2 YFSETQ. This CDR3 region has 16 residues. CDR3: CASSLVGQGTGNTIYF. CDR3 bases: TGCGCCAGCAGCTTGGTGGGACAGGGAACAGGAAACACCATATATTTT.

The V call is TRBV5-4, the J call TRBJ2-7, with TRBD1 as a possible D gene (6 bases). The germline CDR1 and CDR2 sequences are SGHNT and YYREEE (reference sequence). This CDR3 is built from 15 residues. Trimming removed 0 bases at V and 1 base at J, with 11 bases between. CDR3 protein: CASSLDGTISYEQYF. CDR3 nucleotides: TGTGCCAGCAGCTTGGATGGGACAATTTCCTACGAGCAGTACTTC.

The chain is built from TRBV9 and TRBJ2-3, with 13 nucleotides matching TRBD2. The CDR3 extends over 15 amino acids. The V gene's germline CDR1 is SGDLS and CDR2 YYNGEE. Germline trimming cut 3 bases from V and 4 bases from J; bases unmatched to any gene: 2. The CDR3 DNA is TGTGCCAGCAGCGGACTAGCGGGAGGCTCAGATACGCAGTATTTT. Translation gives CASSGLAGGSDTQYF.

The chain links TRBV4-2 to TRBJ2-5; D perhaps matches TRBD1 (5 bases). Germline CDR1 is LGHNA and CDR2 is YNFKEQ. V was cut by 2 bases and J by 0 bases, with 13 bases left in between. The CDR3 is 16 residues long. CDR3 region: CASSQQGAGNQETQYF. The CDR3 region has the DNA TGTGCCAGCAGCCAACAGGGTGCAGGCAACCAAGAGACCCAGTACTTC.